A selection of T cell receptor beta chains follows, all from one sample in a study of T-cell memory formation after mild COVID-19. TCRdb used MiXCR to reprocess the 5' RACE reads, holding one entry per CDR3 protein. In the table there are under 200,000 distinct CDR3 sequences, 9.5% to 13% of which are singletons. Sequenced: PBMCs or a T cell subset sorted from them (not recorded which). All receptors derive from a young man who had mild COVID-19 (a few samples of this study predate the infection). Cell type and time point are not known. CDR3s include the opening cysteine and the closing phenylalanine or tryptophan. Clone size is given for some rows only: seen once, a few or many times, or a class if the clone is expanded.

size	V	CDR3
.	TRBV24-1	CATSDAGTGYNEQFF
many	TRBV7-2	CASSLASRGATDTQYF
.	TRBV4-1	CASSQALRDTPNHGYTF
.	TRBV2	CASRDTSTDTQYF
few	TRBV1	CTSSQVLASEQFF
many	TRBV4-1	CASGRGATDTQYF
.	TRBV20-1	CSASLPVSYNEQFF
.	TRBV7-9	CASSPIGVLRPNEQFF
few	TRBV7-9	CASSWVGQGNIQYF
few	TRBV15	CATSRGPPSGGAPETQYF
few	TRBV20-1	CSPRTSGGQETQYF
.	TRBV6-2/TRBV6-3	CASMDREAGYTF
few	TRBV5-1	CASSLQGHNSPLHF
.	TRBV9	CASSVQIGEKLFF
.	TRBV20-1	CSARIGGETQYF
.	TRBV12-3/TRBV12-4	CASREGSYNEQFF
.	TRBV28	CASRETGTVGFNEQFF
.	TRBV7-2	CASSPQTSADTQYF
.	TRBV10-3	CAISEQNTEAFF
few	TRBV12-3/TRBV12-4	CASSFFFFPPGLAERDTQYF
few	TRBV20-1	CSAATTSGGRETQYF
many	TRBV4-3	CASSQGPGQGKTEAFF
.	TRBV19	CASSKTNNSPLHF
.	TRBV5-5	CASSLKQGWEYGYTF
few	TRBV20-1	CSARVASGGGYTF
few	TRBV27	CASSTGKNTEAFF
.	TRBV5-1	CASSVTGGPDTQYF
few	TRBV9	CASSEGPEGDTQYF